Listed below are T cell receptor beta chains from one sample, sequenced in a study of Graves' ophthalmopathy and Graves' hyperthyroidism. One entry per CDR3 protein, called by TCRdb with MiXCR from the multiplex PCR reads. The data hold hundreds of thousands of distinct CDR3 sequences, with about 20% observed a single time. Material: peripheral blood. These receptors came from a woman under 30 with stable Graves' hyperthyroidism. Some clones in this sample may be carry-over from other donors' samples. Each CDR3 is given with its conserved first and last residue. The order of the fields is CDR3 DNA, CDR3 protein, D gene, J gene, V gene, clone size. A D gene is named only where the DNA matches it firmly. Not every row has a clone size; where given, it reads once, few, many or a size class.

CDR3nt: TGTGCCACCACCAAGGCTGGGGGCAACACTGAAGCTTTCTTT; CDR3aa: CATTKAGGNTEAFF; d_gene: NA; j_gene: TRBJ1-1; v_gene: TRBV6-5; abundance: many
CDR3nt: TGTGCCAGCAGTTTATCGGGCAGGGGATCCTACGATCAGTACTTC; CDR3aa: CASSLSGRGSYDQYF; d_gene: NA; j_gene: TRBJ2-7; v_gene: TRBV12-3/TRBV12-4; abundance: NA
CDR3nt: TGCGCCAGCAGCTTAGGGGACGGACTCTACGAGCAGTACTTC; CDR3aa: CASSLGDGLYEQYF; d_gene: NA; j_gene: TRBJ2-7; v_gene: TRBV5-1; abundance: many
CDR3nt: TGTGCCAGCAGTTTAAGTAGTGGGGCTCGTGGAAACACCATATATTTT; CDR3aa: CASSLSSGARGNTIYF; d_gene: NA; j_gene: TRBJ1-3; v_gene: TRBV28; abundance: many
CDR3nt: TGTGCCAGCAGCTCGAACCAGGGGGCTGGCACTGAAGCTTTCTTT; CDR3aa: CASSSNQGAGTEAFF; d_gene: TRBD1; j_gene: TRBJ1-1; v_gene: TRBV7-9; abundance: NA
CDR3nt: TGTGCCAGCCAGGGACCATATGGCTACACCTTC; CDR3aa: CASQGPYGYTF; d_gene: NA; j_gene: TRBJ1-2; v_gene: TRBV6-1; abundance: NA
CDR3nt: TGCAGTGCTAGAGAGGGGATTAGGGACAGCGCTGAAGCTTTCTTT; CDR3aa: CSAREGIRDSAEAFF; d_gene: TRBD1; j_gene: TRBJ1-1; v_gene: TRBV20-1; abundance: NA
CDR3nt: TGTGCCAGCAGTTACCCGACAGGGGTCCTACATTTT; CDR3aa: CASSYPTGVLHF; d_gene: TRBD1; j_gene: TRBJ1-5; v_gene: TRBV6-2/TRBV6-3; abundance: NA
CDR3nt: TGTGCCAGCAGCCCCCTGGTTGTCAGGGAGAGGAATGGCTACACCTTC; CDR3aa: CASSPLVVRERNGYTF; d_gene: NA; j_gene: TRBJ1-2; v_gene: TRBV9; abundance: few
CDR3nt: TGTGCCAGCAGTTTAGCGGCAGGGGATTATGGCTACACCTTC; CDR3aa: CASSLAAGDYGYTF; d_gene: NA; j_gene: TRBJ1-2; v_gene: TRBV28; abundance: many
CDR3nt: TGTGCCAGCAGTTTACAAGTCGGGAAGGGACGCGAGCAGTACTTC; CDR3aa: CASSLQVGKGREQYF; d_gene: NA; j_gene: TRBJ2-7; v_gene: TRBV28; abundance: NA
CDR3nt: TGCAGTGCCGAGAGCGGGGGCTACTCCTACGAGCAGTACTTC; CDR3aa: CSAESGGYSYEQYF; d_gene: TRBD2; j_gene: TRBJ2-7; v_gene: TRBV20-1; abundance: many
CDR3nt: TGTGCCAGCAGCGTAGGAACTATTTCCTACGAGCAGTACTTC; CDR3aa: CASSVGTISYEQYF; d_gene: NA; j_gene: TRBJ2-7; v_gene: TRBV9; abundance: many
CDR3nt: TGTGCCACCGAAAGGGGGCCGGGACAGGTGGACTACGAGCAGTACTTC; CDR3aa: CATERGPGQVDYEQYF; d_gene: TRBD1; j_gene: TRBJ2-7; v_gene: TRBV15; abundance: many
CDR3nt: TGCGCCAGCAGCCAAGGCTTCACCTATAATTCACCCCTCCACTTT; CDR3aa: CASSQGFTYNSPLHF; d_gene: NA; j_gene: TRBJ1-6; v_gene: TRBV4-1; abundance: once
CDR3nt: TGCGCCAGCAGCTTGGCTGAGGGGACCACTGAAGCTTTCTTT; CDR3aa: CASSLAEGTTEAFF; d_gene: NA; j_gene: TRBJ1-1; v_gene: TRBV5-1; abundance: NA
CDR3nt: TGTGCCTGGAGTGTTGACAGGGGTGGCTACACCTTC; CDR3aa: CAWSVDRGGYTF; d_gene: TRBD1; j_gene: TRBJ1-2; v_gene: TRBV30; abundance: few
CDR3nt: TGTGCCAGCTCACGACGGGACAGGCTGAATTCACCCCTCCACTTT; CDR3aa: CASSRRDRLNSPLHF; d_gene: TRBD1; j_gene: TRBJ1-6; v_gene: TRBV18; abundance: few
CDR3nt: TGTGCCAGCAGTTTCATCGGAACTAGCGGGTACCAAGAGACCCAGTACTTC; CDR3aa: CASSFIGTSGYQETQYF; d_gene: TRBD2; j_gene: TRBJ2-5; v_gene: TRBV12-3/TRBV12-4; abundance: few
CDR3nt: TGTGCCAGCCTCTCCGGGGGCGCCACGGCTTTCTTT; CDR3aa: CASLSGGATAFF; d_gene: NA; j_gene: TRBJ1-1; v_gene: TRBV3-1; abundance: NA
CDR3nt: TGTGCCAGCAGCCCGGCCGGGACGAAATATGGCTACACCTTC; CDR3aa: CASSPAGTKYGYTF; d_gene: NA; j_gene: TRBJ1-2; v_gene: TRBV13; abundance: NA
CDR3nt: TGCGCCAGCAGCTTGGGGGCTAGCGGGACACAAGAGACCCAGTACTTC; CDR3aa: CASSLGASGTQETQYF; d_gene: TRBD2; j_gene: TRBJ2-5; v_gene: TRBV5-1; abundance: few
CDR3nt: TGCAGCGTTGAAGCCGGGACAGGGTACACTGAAGCTTTCTTT; CDR3aa: CSVEAGTGYTEAFF; d_gene: TRBD1; j_gene: TRBJ1-1; v_gene: TRBV29-1; abundance: NA
CDR3nt: TGTGCCAGCAGTACATCAACAGGGGCTGCCGGGCGCTACACCTTC; CDR3aa: CASSTSTGAAGRYTF; d_gene: TRBD1; j_gene: TRBJ1-2; v_gene: TRBV6-1; abundance: many
CDR3nt: TGTGCCAGCAGAAGGTTGGACAGACACACCGGGGAGCTGTTTTTT; CDR3aa: CASRRLDRHTGELFF; d_gene: NA; j_gene: TRBJ2-2; v_gene: TRBV6-1; abundance: once
CDR3nt: TGTGCCAGCAGTTACCTCCAGGACACTGAAGCTTTCTTT; CDR3aa: CASSYLQDTEAFF; d_gene: NA; j_gene: TRBJ1-1; v_gene: TRBV6-2/TRBV6-3; abundance: many
CDR3nt: TGTGCCAGCAGCGTACTGGGTACGAACACTGAAGCTTTCTTT; CDR3aa: CASSVLGTNTEAFF; d_gene: NA; j_gene: TRBJ1-1; v_gene: TRBV9; abundance: many
CDR3nt: TGTGCCACCAGCCAAGCGGGAGGGCCTCACTACGAGCAGTACTTC; CDR3aa: CATSQAGGPHYEQYF; d_gene: TRBD2; j_gene: TRBJ2-7; v_gene: TRBV15; abundance: many
CDR3nt: TGTGCCAGTAGTTCGGCAGCCAACCCATTTTCCTACGAGCAGTACTTC; CDR3aa: CASSSAANPFSYEQYF; d_gene: NA; j_gene: TRBJ2-7; v_gene: TRBV19; abundance: many
CDR3nt: TGTGCCATCGGCGGGGAAACGAACACTGAAGCTTTCTTT; CDR3aa: CAIGGETNTEAFF; d_gene: NA; j_gene: TRBJ1-1; v_gene: TRBV6-1; abundance: NA
CDR3nt: TGTGCCAGCAGCCAAGTCTACGAGCAGTACTTC; CDR3aa: CASSQVYEQYF; d_gene: NA; j_gene: TRBJ2-7; v_gene: TRBV3-1; abundance: many
CDR3nt: TGTGCCAGCAGTCCTGGTAAGGAGTATGGCTACACCTTC; CDR3aa: CASSPGKEYGYTF; d_gene: NA; j_gene: TRBJ1-2; v_gene: TRBV12-3/TRBV12-4; abundance: NA
CDR3nt: TGCGCCAGCAGGGAATCGGGGGAAGGGGCCAACGTCCTGACTTTC; CDR3aa: CASRESGEGANVLTF; d_gene: NA; j_gene: TRBJ2-6; v_gene: TRBV5-1; abundance: few
CDR3nt: TGCGCCAGCAGCTTGGATGGGGGTCCGGCCAAAAACATTCAGTACTTC; CDR3aa: CASSLDGGPAKNIQYF; d_gene: NA; j_gene: TRBJ2-4; v_gene: TRBV5-1; abundance: many
CDR3nt: TGTGCCAGCAGCTTCACAGGGCGGGATGGCTACACCTTC; CDR3aa: CASSFTGRDGYTF; d_gene: NA; j_gene: TRBJ1-2; v_gene: TRBV6-1; abundance: many
CDR3nt: TGTGCCAGCAGCGTAGGGGGGATAAACACTGAAGCTTTCTTT; CDR3aa: CASSVGGINTEAFF; d_gene: NA; j_gene: TRBJ1-1; v_gene: TRBV9; abundance: few
CDR3nt: TGTGCCAGCAGCTCCCGCAGGGGGCAGGGCCAGCCCCAGCATTTT; CDR3aa: CASSSRRGQGQPQHF; d_gene: TRBD1; j_gene: TRBJ1-5; v_gene: TRBV7-8; abundance: NA